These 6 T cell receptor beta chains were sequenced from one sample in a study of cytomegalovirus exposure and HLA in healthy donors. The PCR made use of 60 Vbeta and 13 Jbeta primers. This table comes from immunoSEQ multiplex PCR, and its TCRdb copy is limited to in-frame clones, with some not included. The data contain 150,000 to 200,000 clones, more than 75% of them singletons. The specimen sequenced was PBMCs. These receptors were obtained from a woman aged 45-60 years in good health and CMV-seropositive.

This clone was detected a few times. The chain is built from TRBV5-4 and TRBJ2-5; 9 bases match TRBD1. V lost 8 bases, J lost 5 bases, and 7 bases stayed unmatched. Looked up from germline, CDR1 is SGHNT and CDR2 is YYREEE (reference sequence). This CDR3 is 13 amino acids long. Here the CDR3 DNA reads TGTGCCAGAAGCATCGACAGGGGGGAGACCCAGTACTTC. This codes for CARSIDRGETQYF.

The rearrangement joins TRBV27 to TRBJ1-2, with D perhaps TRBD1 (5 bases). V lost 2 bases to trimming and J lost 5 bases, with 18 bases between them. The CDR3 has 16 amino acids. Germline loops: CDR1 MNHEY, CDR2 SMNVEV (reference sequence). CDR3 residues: CASSLKGPGGKYGYTF. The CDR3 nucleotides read TGTGCCAGCAGTTTAAAGGGCCCCGGGGGAAAATATGGCTACACCTTC.

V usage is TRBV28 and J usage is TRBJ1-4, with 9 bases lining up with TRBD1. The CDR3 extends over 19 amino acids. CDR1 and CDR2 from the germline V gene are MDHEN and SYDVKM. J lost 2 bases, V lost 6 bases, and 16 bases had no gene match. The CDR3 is CASRALKGTGRATNEKLFF. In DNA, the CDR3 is TGTGCCAGCAGGGCACTCAAAGGGACAGGGCGGGCTACTAATGAAAAACTGTTTTTT.

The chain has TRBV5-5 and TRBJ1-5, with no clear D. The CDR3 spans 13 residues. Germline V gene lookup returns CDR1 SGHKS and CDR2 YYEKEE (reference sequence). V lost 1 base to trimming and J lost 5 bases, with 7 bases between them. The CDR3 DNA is TGTGCCAGCAGCTTGCAGGCCCATCAGCCCCAGCATTTT. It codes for CASSLQAHQPQHF.

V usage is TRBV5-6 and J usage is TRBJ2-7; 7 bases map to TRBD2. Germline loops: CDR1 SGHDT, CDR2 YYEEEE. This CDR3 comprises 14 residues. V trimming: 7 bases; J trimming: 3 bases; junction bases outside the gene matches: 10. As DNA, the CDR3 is TGTGCCAGCCTAAACTTGGGGGGGGACTACGAGCAGTACTTC. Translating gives CASLNLGGDYEQYF.

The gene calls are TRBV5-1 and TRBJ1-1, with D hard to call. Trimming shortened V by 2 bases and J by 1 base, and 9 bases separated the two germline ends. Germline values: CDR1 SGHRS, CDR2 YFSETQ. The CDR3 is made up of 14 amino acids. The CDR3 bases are TGCGCCAGCAGCTTCGGACGGGGGAACACTGAAGCTTTCTTT. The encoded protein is CASSFGRGNTEAFF.